This TCR beta chain was documented in a study of cytomegalovirus exposure and HLA in healthy donors. CDR3 size: 15 residues. V shed 2 bases and J shed 3 bases, with 12 bases lying between them. Germline V gives CDR1 SGHDT, CDR2 YYEEEE. A multiplex PCR was run with 60 Vbeta primers and 13 Jbeta primers. This table comes from immunoSEQ multiplex PCR, and its TCRdb copy is limited to in-frame clones, with some not included. The data hold 90,000 to 100,000 clones, with around two thirds observed a single time. The clonotype was recovered from a male donor in good health and CMV-seronegative. Material for sequencing was PBMCs. The chain combines TRBV5-6 with TRBJ1-5; D is unresolved. CDR3 in amino acids: CASSFFRGNNQPQHF. The CDR3 nucleotides read TGTGCCAGCAGCTTCTTTCGCGGAAACAATCAGCCCCAGCATTTT.